This T cell receptor beta chain was found in a study of blood T cells in healthy people across ages. Then a second PCR, running roughly 7 to 12 cycles, was carried out with a sample-barcoded 5' primer and a J-beta primer mix. TCRdb independently ran MiXCR on the 5' RACE reads; one entry per CDR3 protein. This sample has fewer than 1 million distinct CDR3 sequences, with around 43% found just once. This CDR3 is 16 amino acids long. Trimming cost V 0 bases and J 8 bases; bases outside gene matches: 9. Germline V CDR1 and CDR2: SEHNR, FQNEAQ (reference sequence). This clonotype appeared a few times. The sequenced sample was blood. This sequence joins TRBV7-9 and TRBJ2-1; 8 bases align to TRBD1. The TCR comes from a man aged 55 to 70 in good health. The CDR3 coding sequence is TGTGCCAGCAGCTTAGCCAGACGGGACAGGCGCCATGAGCAGTTCTTC. Its protein is CASSLARRDRRHEQFF.